Below, 23 T cell receptor beta chains from the same sample are listed, as sequenced in a study of CD8+ T cells in alopecia areata. Sequencing relied on a cDNA template that was reverse transcribed from extracted RNA. This table comes from immunoSEQ multiplex PCR, and its TCRdb copy is limited to in-frame clones, with some not included. The sample consists of around 270,000 clones, 55% to 75% of them appearing once. Treatment specified: oral pan-JAK inhibitor, 5-10 mg twice daily. The sample was CD4+ T cells sorted from blood, taken at week 24, from a patient treated with tofacitinib. The source is a human donor with alopecia areata.

The gene calls are TRBV30 and TRBJ2-5; the D is unclear. Trimming removed 1 base at V and 4 bases at J, with 4 bases between. The CDR3 contains 11 residues. Germline V gives CDR1 GTSNPN, CDR2 SVGIG (reference sequence). The CDR3 nucleotides are TGTGCCTGGAGTGAGGGAGAGACCCAGTACTTC. Encoded protein: CAWSEGETQYF.

The rearrangement uses TRBV6-1 and TRBJ2-5; D uncertain. Trimming left V 3 bases short and J 5 bases short, with 10 bases between. CDR3 length: 13 residues. CDR1 is MNHNS and CDR2 is SASEGT in the germline V gene. CDR3 sequence reads: CASSDEALETQYF. The CDR3 DNA reads as TGTGCCAGCAGTGATGAAGCCCTGGAGACCCAGTACTTC.

The CDR3, as DNA: TGCGCCAGCAGCTCCCGAGGGAGGGGGGCAGATACGCAGTATTTT. Its translation: CASSSRGRGADTQYF. J is TRBJ2-3 and V is TRBV5-1; D is perhaps TRBD2 (7 bases). This CDR3 region has 15 residues. Between the trimmed V and J ends, which lost 3 bases and 4 bases, there was a span of 15 bases. Germline V gives CDR1 SGHRS, CDR2 YFSETQ.

This clone has a handful of counts. The chain combines TRBV5-6 with TRBJ1-2, with D perhaps TRBD1 (5 bases). Per the germline V gene, CDR1 is SGHDT and CDR2 is YYEEEE. This CDR3 spans 15 amino acids. V lost 2 bases and J lost 7, with 18 bases in between. The CDR3 is CASSLTLTETSGYTF. The DNA of the CDR3 is TGTGCCAGCAGCTTAACCCTGACAGAGACAAGTGGCTACACCTTC.

J is TRBJ2-1 and V is TRBV6-5, with 7 nucleotides matching TRBD2. Germline assignment: CDR1 MNHEY and CDR2 SVGAGI. V was clipped by 2 bases and J by 4 bases; unmatched bases: 5. The length of the CDR3 is 15 residues. The CDR3 region is CASSYGAGVYNEQFF. The CDR3 DNA is TGTGCCAGCAGTTACGGGGCGGGGGTATACAATGAGCAGTTCTTC.

V and J are TRBV7-2 and TRBJ2-5; D not resolved. The CDR3 extends over 13 amino acids. Germline V gene data show CDR1 as SGHTA and CDR2 as FQGNSA. V shed 5 bases and J shed 4 bases, with 11 bases lying between them. This CDR3 reads CASSQVMSETQYF. DNA of the CDR3: TGTGCCAGCAGCCAGGTTATGTCAGAGACCCAGTACTTC.

This clone was counted only a few times. The J gene is TRBJ2-7, the V gene TRBV4-1, with 9 bases aligning to TRBD2. J lost 7 bases, V lost 2 bases, and 12 bases had no gene match. CDR3 length: 16 amino acids. From germline, CDR1 is MGHRA and CDR2 YSYEKL. CDR3 amino acids: CASSQPGLANLREQYF. The CDR3 DNA is TGCGCCAGCAGCCAACCCGGACTAGCGAACTTACGGGAGCAGTACTTC.

The genes are TRBV9 and TRBJ2-5; 8 positions match TRBD1. Trimming cost V 4 bases and J 4 bases; bases outside gene matches: 9. This CDR3 contains 15 residues. The germline V gene encodes CDR1 SGDLS and CDR2 YYNGEE. The CDR3 nucleotides read TGTGCCAGCAGCACACGAAGCGGACAGGGAGAGACCCAGTACTTC. It codes for CASSTRSGQGETQYF.

The chain is built from TRBV9 and TRBJ1-6; D gene ambiguous. The germline V gene has CDR1 SGDLS and CDR2 YYNGEE. Deletions cut 0 bases from V and 6 bases from J, with 7 bases between. This CDR3 spans 14 amino acids. DNA for the CDR3: TGTGCCAGCAGCGTAGAGGGTGTTAATTCACCCCTCCACTTT. This codes for CASSVEGVNSPLHF. Full variable domain (missing parts from reference TRBV9 and TRBJ1-6): DSGVTQTPKHLITATGQRVTLRCSPRSGDLSVYWYQQSLDQGLQFLIQYYNGEERAKGNILERFSAQQFPDLHSELNLSSLELGDSALYFCASSVEGVNSPLHFGNGTRLTVT.

This rearrangement joins TRBV5-4 to TRBJ1-6; D is uncertain. The length of the CDR3 is 15 residues. V lost 4 bases and J lost 7, with 15 bases in between. CDR1 and CDR2 (germline): SGHNT, YYREEE (reference sequence). The CDR3 region has the DNA TGTGCCAGCAGCCAAGATACAGTGGCAAATTCACCCCTCCACTTT. It yields the protein CASSQDTVANSPLHF.

This chain links TRBV29-1 with TRBJ2-5; 7 bases map to TRBD2. In germline, CDR1 is SQVTM, CDR2 ANQGSEA. The CDR3 is 13 amino acids. J was trimmed by 2 bases and V by 1 base; bases with no gene match: 1. The chain's CDR3 is CSVEGRGQETQYF. The CDR3 DNA is TGCAGCGTTGAAGGGCGGGGGCAAGAGACCCAGTACTTC. The full variable domain, its missing parts supplied by reference TRBV29-1 and TRBJ2-5, is SAVISQKPSRDICQRGTSLTIQCQVDSQVTMMFWYRQQPGQSLTLIATANQGSEATYESGFVIDKFPISRPNLTFSTLTVSNMSPEDSSIYLCSVEGRGQETQYFGPGTRLLVL.

This clone has more than one count but fewer than ten. The genes are TRBV4-3 and TRBJ1-2; D remains ambiguous. This CDR3 region has 14 residues. Germline V CDR1 and CDR2: LGHNA, YSLEER. V lost 3 bases, J lost 6 bases, and 14 bases lay in between. The CDR3 here is CASSHKTAWDGYTF. For the CDR3, the DNA is TGCGCCAGCAGCCACAAGACGGCATGGGATGGCTACACCTTC.

The gene calls are TRBV11-2 and TRBJ2-5; D is unresolved. The CDR3 runs to 15 residues. Germline V gene data show CDR1 as SGHAT and CDR2 as FQNNGV. V was pared by 4 bases and J by 0 bases, with 12 bases between. CDR3 bases: TGTGCCAGCAGCTCCTTCCTGAGGTACCAAGAGACCCAGTACTTC. This codes for CASSSFLRYQETQYF.

The rearrangement links TRBV15 to TRBJ1-1; a possible D gene is TRBD1 (5 bases). Germline values: CDR1 LNHNV, CDR2 YYDKDF (reference sequence). Between the trimmed V and J ends, which lost 7 bases and 0 bases, there was a span of 9 bases. The CDR3 has 13 residues. CDR3 amino acids: CATTLGVNTEAFF. The CDR3 DNA sequence: TGTGCCACCACTTTGGGGGTGAACACTGAAGCTTTCTTT.

The chain joins TRBV6-1 to TRBJ1-5; possibly TRBD1 for D (5 bases). Trimming shortened V by 6 bases and J by 0 bases, and 9 bases separated the two germline ends. Germline V CDR1 and CDR2: MNHNS, SASEGT. The CDR3 spans 14 residues. CDR3 bases: TGTGCCAGCAGGATGGACATTAGCAATCAGCCCCAGCATTTT. Its translation: CASRMDISNQPQHF.

This clone came up a few times. This chain connects TRBV5-6 to TRBJ2-5; no firm D call. Germline CDR1 and CDR2: SGHDT and YYEEEE. V lost 0 bases and J lost 1, with 10 bases in between. The CDR3 loop spans 15 amino acids. For the CDR3, the DNA is TGTGCCAGCAGCTTGGACGGTCCCTTCCAAGAGACCCAGTACTTC. Protein: CASSLDGPFQETQYF.

This clone was observed a single time. V usage is TRBV30 and J usage is TRBJ2-2, with D unresolved. Germline loops: CDR1 GTSNPN, CDR2 SVGIG (reference sequence). Trimming cost V 4 bases and J 1 base, with 7 bases left between them. This CDR3 region has 13 residues. The CDR3 region is CAWMTRNTGELFF. CDR3 in DNA: TGTGCCTGGATGACAAGGAACACCGGGGAGCTGTTTTTT.

This chain links TRBV29-1 with TRBJ2-1, with D unresolved. Per germline, CDR1 SQVTM and CDR2 ANQGSEA. Trimming removed 7 bases from V and 0 bases from J, with 13 bases in between. The CDR3 runs 14 residues. CDR3 in DNA: TGCAGCGGCGTTTCCGGAAACTCCTACAATGAGCAGTTCTTC. It yields the protein CSGVSGNSYNEQFF.

The CDR3 DNA is TGCGCCAGCAGCTTGGTCGGACAGGGCTACAATGAGCAGTTCTTC. Amino acids: CASSLVGQGYNEQFF. J is TRBJ2-1 and V is TRBV5-1, with 8 positions matching TRBD1. The V gene end was trimmed by 0 bases and the J gene end by 3 bases; junction bases not matched to a gene: 2. Germline CDR1 reads SGHRS; CDR2 reads YFSETQ. The CDR3 has 15 residues.

With regard to this clone: In the same sample, other DNA sequences code for this CDR3. The rearrangement joins TRBV11-3 to TRBJ1-1; no clear D. Germline V gene data show CDR1 as SGHNT and CDR2 as YENEEA. The CDR3 spans 14 residues. Trimming stripped 1 base from V and 1 base from J, with 7 bases between. The CDR3 loop reads CASSLGGTNTEAFF. For the CDR3, the DNA is TGTGCCAGCAGCTTAGGCGGAACGAACACTGAAGCTTTCTTT. The variable domain in full, completed from reference TRBV11-3 and TRBJ1-1, reads EAGVVQSPRYKIIEKKQPVAFWCNPISGHNTLYWYLQNLGQGPELLIRYENEEAVDDSQLPKDRFSAERLKGVDSTLKIQPAELGDSAVYLCASSLGGTNTEAFFGQGTRLTVV.

This chain joins TRBV19 and TRBJ2-5; no reliable D call. There are 14 residues in the CDR3. Trimming cost V 9 bases and J 4 bases, with 18 bases left between them. Germline V gene data show CDR1 as LNHDA and CDR2 as SQIVND (reference sequence). The DNA for the CDR3 is TGTGCCAGACAACCGGGCCGAGGATCAGAGACCCAGTACTTC. Protein product: CARQPGRGSETQYF.

This chain connects TRBV27 to TRBJ2-3; 9 nucleotides agree with TRBD2. Germline lookup yields CDR1 MNHEY and CDR2 SMNVEV (reference sequence). This CDR3 has 15 amino acids. The ends lost 8 bases at V and 1 base at J; junction bases unmatched: 7. The CDR3, as DNA: TGTGCCAGCCGGTTGTTAGCGGGGGGCACAGATACGCAGTATTTT. Its protein is CASRLLAGGTDTQYF.

CDR3 nucleotides: TGTGCCAGCAGTTACCGGGAATCCGACTATGGCTACACCTTC. Translated, it gives CASSYRESDYGYTF. J is TRBJ1-2 and V is TRBV6-5; D not certain. V lost 2 bases and J 3 bases, leaving 10 bases between the germline ends. This CDR3 spans 14 amino acids. Germline V gives CDR1 MNHEY, CDR2 SVGAGI.